One and the same sample provided the 8 T cell receptor beta chains below, sequenced in a study of shared clonotypes between healthy human individuals. Here immunoSEQ multiplex PCR was the method, and the copy in TCRdb shows in-frame clones only, minus some. The sample includes roughly 700,000 clones, under 80% of them seen just once. The sequenced material came from memory CD4+ T cells sorted from blood. This sample's subset: CD45RA-negative fraction. All receptors derive from a woman in her 30s in good health.

CDR3 nucleotide sequence: TGTGCCAGCAGCTTGGGACTAGGAAACGAGCAGTACTTC. Amino acids: CASSLGLGNEQYF. V usage is TRBV7-2 and J usage is TRBJ2-7; 8 bases agree with TRBD2. This CDR3 has 13 amino acids. J lost 5 bases, V lost 3 bases, and 3 bases had no gene match. Germline lookup yields CDR1 SGHTA and CDR2 FQGNSA.

This clone was detected only a few times. This sequence joins TRBV5-1 and TRBJ1-1, with TRBD1 identical over 7 bases. With 3 bases clipped from V and 4 bases from J, the junction kept 3 bases outside the gene matches. Germline assignment: CDR1 SGHRS and CDR2 YFSETQ. This CDR3 region has 13 residues. The CDR3 DNA is TGCGCCAGCAGCTCGGGACAGAGCACTGAAGCTTTCTTT. The encoded protein is CASSSGQSTEAFF.

This clone was seen a handful of times. The CDR3 DNA sequence: TGCGCCAGCAGCTTGGTATCAGATACGGGCAAAGCTTTCTTT. Translation: CASSLVSDTGKAFF. V usage is TRBV5-1 and J usage is TRBJ1-1; D is uncertain. This CDR3 comprises 14 residues. The germline gives CDR1 SGHRS, CDR2 YFSETQ. V lost 0 bases, J lost 9 bases, and 15 bases lay in between.

As for this clone: In the same sample, other DNA sequences code for this CDR3. This rearrangement joins TRBV2 to TRBJ1-4; unclear D gene. Trimming removed 3 bases from V and 3 bases from J, with 8 bases in between. Germline V gene data show CDR1 as SNHLY and CDR2 as FYNNEI. CDR3 length equals 14 residues. The CDR3 spells CASSDGQPNEKLFF. DNA of the CDR3: TGTGCCAGCAGTGATGGGCAGCCTAATGAAAAACTGTTTTTT.

The gene calls are TRBV7-2 and TRBJ2-3, with D tentatively TRBD1 (6 bases). This CDR3 spans 16 amino acids. Germline CDR1 and CDR2: SGHTA and FQGNSA. V dropped 5 bases and J dropped 2 bases, with 17 bases sitting between them. CDR3 protein: CASSPTQGRNTDTQYF. DNA for the CDR3: TGTGCCAGCAGCCCAACACAGGGAAGGAACACAGATACGCAGTATTTT. The entire variable domain, with the rest obtained from reference TRBV7-2 and TRBJ2-3, is as follows: GAGVSQSPSNKVTEKGKDVELRCDPISGHTALYWYRQSLGQGLEFLIYFQGNSAPDKSGLPSDRFSAERTGGSVSTLTIQRTQQEDSAVYLCASSPTQGRNTDTQYFGPGTRLTVL.

The chain recombines TRBV6-5 with TRBJ2-1, with 7 bases lining up with TRBD1. This CDR3 spans 16 amino acids. Germline assignment: CDR1 MNHEY and CDR2 SVGAGI. V shed 3 bases and J 5 bases; nucleotides not matched to a gene: 10. The CDR3 loop is CASSYPLRDRDNEQFF. The CDR3 DNA sequence: TGTGCCAGCAGTTATCCCCTCCGGGACAGAGACAATGAGCAGTTCTTC.

V gene TRBV10-1 combines with J gene TRBJ1-1; D gene uncertain. This CDR3 has 13 residues. The germline V gene encodes CDR1 WNHNN and CDR2 SYGVQD (reference sequence). The ends were cut back, 0 bases at V and 4 bases at J, with 6 bases in the middle. The CDR3 here is CASSESGATEAFF. CDR3 bases: TGCGCCAGCAGTGAGTCTGGAGCCACTGAAGCTTTCTTT.

The J gene is TRBJ2-2, the V gene TRBV6-1; TRBD2 matches 14 bases. The CDR3 extends over 17 amino acids. The trim removed 4 bases at V and 2 bases at J, leaving 3 bases unmatched. From germline, CDR1 is MNHNS and CDR2 SASEGT. CDR3 nucleotide sequence: TGTGCCAGCAGTGGACTAGCGGGAGGGCCAAACACCGGGGAGCTGTTTTTT. Translated, it gives CASSGLAGGPNTGELFF.